This T cell receptor beta chain is from a study of molecular identifiers for immune sequencing clone quantification. Notes on the study in general: Among effectors, clones above 20 RNA copies held over 97% of molecules; among naive cells, under 1%.

This clonotype was counted many times. Its antigen is unidentified. The germline CDR1 and CDR2 sequences are SQVTM and ANQGSEA. The CDR3 is 10 residues long. V was trimmed by 3 bases and J by 8 bases, leaving 5 bases between them. TCRdb independently ran MiXCR on the PCR reads; one entry per CDR3 protein. Of about 36,000 distinct CDR3 sequences detected, around 18% appear once; the ten largest clones hold 6.7%. The rearrangement joins TRBV29-1 to TRBJ2-1; unclear D gene. The sample comprised naive CD8+ T cells from blood, with Jurkat cell RNA spiked in. Documented subset: FACS-sorted CD8+CD4-CCR7+CD45RA+ naive T cells. This TCR was recovered from a human donor in good health. Some libraries in this study had Jurkat cell RNA spiked in. The CDR3 protein is CSVEGYEQFF. CDR3 bases: TGCAGCGTTGAGGGCTATGAGCAGTTCTTC.